This record concerns one T cell receptor (beta chain) sequence. The specificity of this receptor is unknown. A read error may produce the germline difference seen at one junction end. This entry comes from a study of T cells in Graves' hyperthyroidism and ophthalmopathy (dated by TCRdb to between 2018 and 2021). Study-wide context: Peripheral blood samples were taken at the time of initial diagnosis, prior to any treatment. In about 6 Graves' hyperthyroidism patients, the study also compared T-cell repertoires from thyroid tissue with T-cell repertoires from blood. The 80 to 100 discovery patients were randomly divided into training and test sets at a 7:3 ratio. Prospective prediction of ophthalmopathy was tested in an independent validation cohort of 18 to 20 hyperthyroidism patients and 15 to 17 patients who later progressed to ophthalmopathy. The paper reports TCR Vbeta CDR3 sequencing of fewer than 150 peripheral blood samples: some 41 ophthalmopathy, over 70 hyperthyroidism and 17 progressor patients. A discovery cohort of fewer than 110 patients, approximately 45 with Graves' ophthalmopathy and roughly 59 with stable Graves' hyperthyroidism, was used to find distinguishing TCR V-J signatures. After sampling, hyperthyroidism patients received methimazole starting at 30 mg daily, and ophthalmopathy patients received high-dose intravenous methylprednisolone.

CDR3 length: 13 amino acids, cysteine to phenylalanine. Here the CDR3 DNA is all that survives: 39 bases in frame from base 1. The germline V gene yields MNHNS for CDR1 and SASEGT for CDR2. Stable Graves' hyperthyroidism was defined as the absence of progression to ophthalmopathy over 18 months of follow-up. The hyperthyroidism patients were between 18 and 65 years old and newly diagnosed, with a disease duration of less than 2 months. Any patient with an uncontrolled infection, another autoimmune disease, pregnancy or lactation was excluded. Diagnoses were established on the basis of clinical symptoms, serum thyroxine and TRAb, thyroid ultrasound, and orbital computed tomography. PBMCs were isolated from roughly 10 ml of fresh peripheral blood by Ficoll-Paque density gradient centrifugation. Total RNA was extracted using Trizol reagent, and RNA quality was assessed on an Agilent 2100 Bioanalyzer.

Amplification of TCR beta CDR3 regions was carried out from RNA transcripts. A first-round RT-PCR of the TCR CDR3 used the HTBI primer set with the Qiagen OneStep RT-PCR kit. Libraries were constructed in a second round of multiplex PCR, after which size selection and purification were performed. Libraries were sequenced paired-end with 100 bp reads on an Illumina HiSeq2000. Regarding the original processing steps: SOAPnuke was used to process the raw data, with reads discarded if the reads contained adapters or uncalled bases, had a mean Phred below 15, or lacked an exact constant-primer or identifier match. High-quality paired reads were merged using COPE v1.2.5, and each unique nucleotide sequence was defined as a clonotype. Clonotypes were aligned to IMGT TRBV, TRBD and TRBJ reference segments using MiTCR v1.1. The analysis was restricted to V-J combinations with a frequency above 0.0001, which together covered approximately 99% of the repertoires. The TCS score was defined as F50 (clonal expansion) divided by E x V (chaos), with BLOSUM62-based TCRdist calculated between CDR3 peptides within each V-J. Welch's t-statistics and random forest reduced several hundred V-J features to 13, which were used in a naive Bayes classifier (R e1071). The Morisita-Horn index was used to measure how similar the thyroid and blood repertoires were. TCRdb reprocessed the public reads (quality trimming at Q25 with fastp, clone calling with MiXCR) and kept in-frame beta chains. Rows with a matching CDR3 protein are joined into one entry that keeps the most common DNA and genes. TCRdb's processing, not the study's, gives the V and J calls here. The sample includes around 800,000 distinct CDR3 sequences, with more than 30% observed a single time. The ten biggest clones cover 8% to 9% of the sample.

What the research found in general, with its limitations: Blood samples also contained most of the expanded thyroid clonotypes (frequency above 0.001), which suggests that blood repertoires may reflect thyroid immune responses. A model built on a 13 V-J signature distinguished ophthalmopathy from stable hyperthyroidism, reaching approximately 89% sensitivity and 81% to 83% specificity in cross-validation and 80%/75% in testing. Sample size was not statistically predetermined, and blinding of investigators to group allocation was not performed. In validation, the model predicted progression to ophthalmopathy a median of about 6.5 months before onset, with around 70% sensitivity and about 72% specificity.

The receptor chain draws on TRBV6-1 and TRBJ2-2; a weak D assignment points to TRBD2 (5 bases agree). This clonotype was sampled from a man aged 18 to 30 with Graves' hyperthyroidism. Sequencing was performed on blood. The CDR3 region: CASSYDVTGELYF. The nucleotide sequence is given as TGTGCCAGCAGCTACGACGTGACCGGGGAGCTGTATTTT.